These 27 T cell receptor beta chains came from one sample sequenced in a study of shared clonotypes between healthy human individuals. Clones were sequenced by immunoSEQ multiplex PCR, and TCRdb holds only the in-frame ones, with some missing. Of 490,000 or so clones listed, roughly 78% are singletons. Sequenced: PBMCs. Source of these receptors: a woman aged 40 to 50 in good health. Some clones in this sample may be carry-over from other donors' samples.

This clone was seen only a few times. This chain connects TRBV9 to TRBJ1-5, with 7 bases aligning to TRBD1. V gave up 3 bases and J gave up 4 bases; unmatched junction bases: 16. The CDR3 runs 18 residues. Germline CDR1 SGDLS, CDR2 YYNGEE. The CDR3 region is CASSAWGTDRHNNQPQHF. CDR3 bases: TGTGCCAGCAGCGCGTGGGGAACGGACAGGCACAATAATCAGCCCCAGCATTTT.

The sample holds many counts of this clone. This chain uses TRBV2 with TRBJ2-6, with 11 positions matching TRBD1. V lost 10 bases, J lost 0 bases, and 8 bases stayed unmatched. The CDR3 has 17 residues. The germline V gene has CDR1 SNHLY and CDR2 FYNNEI. The CDR3 region is CATSGTGGSSGANVLTF. The CDR3, as DNA: TGTGCCACATCCGGGACAGGGGGATCCTCTGGGGCCAACGTCCTGACTTTC.

The chain's CDR3 is CASSPGTATNEKLFF. CDR3 nucleotide sequence: TGTGCCAGCAGCCCCGGGACAGCAACTAATGAAAAACTGTTTTTT. V usage is TRBV9 and J usage is TRBJ1-4; 7 positions agree with TRBD1. This CDR3 has 15 amino acids. Germline CDR1 is SGDLS and CDR2 is YYNGEE. The V and J ends lost 4 bases and 0 bases, in that order; junction bases with no gene match: 3.

The chain combines TRBV19 with TRBJ1-5; D remains ambiguous. The germline V gene encodes CDR1 LNHDA and CDR2 SQIVND (reference sequence). The CDR3 extends over 14 amino acids. V lost 4 bases to trimming and J lost 2 bases, with 9 bases between them. The CDR3 spells CASSRVGGNQPQHF. In nucleotides, the CDR3 is TGTGCCAGTAGTAGGGTGGGCGGCAATCAGCCCCAGCATTTT.

The chain is built from TRBV14 and TRBJ2-2; D remains ambiguous. The CDR3 is 15 residues long. V gave up 4 bases and J gave up 0 bases, with 9 bases separating them. Looked up from germline, CDR1 is SGHDN and CDR2 is FVKESK. The CDR3 loop is CASSRAISNTGELFF. CDR3 DNA: TGTGCCAGCAGCCGAGCGATATCGAACACCGGGGAGCTGTTTTTT. The whole variable domain, remainder taken from reference TRBV14 and TRBJ2-2, is EAGVTQFPSHSVIEKGQTVTLRCDPISGHDNLYWYRRVMGKEIKFLLHFVKESKQDESGMPNNRFLAERTGGTYSTLKVQPAELEDSGVYFCASSRAISNTGELFFGEGSRLTVL.

This chain links TRBV6-5 with TRBJ1-2; D gene unclear. The V end was cut by 4 bases, the J end by 2 bases, with 8 bases between. The CDR3 extends over 13 amino acids. Per the germline V gene, CDR1 is MNHEY and CDR2 is SVGAGI. CDR3 DNA sequence: TGTGCCAGCAGTTCGGCCGGAAACTATGGCTACACCTTC. This translates into CASSSAGNYGYTF.

This chain joins TRBV6-5 and TRBJ2-2, with a possible D match to TRBD2 (5 bases). The germline gives CDR1 MNHEY, CDR2 SVGAGI. The length of the CDR3 is 14 residues. V dropped 2 bases and J dropped 6 bases, with 10 bases sitting between them. CDR3 in DNA: TGTGCCAGCAGTTACAGTAGGCGGGCCGGGGAGCTGTTTTTT. The encoded protein is CASSYSRRAGELFF.

The V gene is TRBV5-1, the J gene TRBJ2-5; 9 bases agree with TRBD1. The CDR3 runs 17 residues. V was pared by 0 bases and J by 5 bases, with 11 bases of the junction left unmatched. Germline V gene data show CDR1 as SGHRS and CDR2 as YFSETQ. This CDR3 reads CASSLVPSGQGYETQYF. The CDR3 coding sequence is TGCGCCAGCAGCTTGGTCCCCTCGGGACAGGGATACGAGACCCAGTACTTC.

V and J are TRBV9 and TRBJ1-2; 8 bases align to TRBD1. The CDR3 extends over 14 amino acids. Germline CDR1 SGDLS, CDR2 YYNGEE. V dropped 0 bases and J dropped 7; count of bases not matched to a gene: 5. The CDR3 reads CASSVAGGPSGYTF. The CDR3 region has the DNA TGTGCCAGCAGCGTAGCAGGGGGCCCCTCTGGCTACACCTTC.

This chain links TRBV7-2 with TRBJ1-1; D call uncertain. Deletions cut 5 bases from V and 1 base from J, with 20 bases between. CDR1 SGHTA and CDR2 FQGNSA come from the germline V gene. This CDR3 contains 17 residues. The CDR3 loop is CASSPIRRFFRNTEAFF. The CDR3 region has the DNA TGTGCCAGCAGCCCAATTAGGCGATTCTTCAGGAACACTGAAGCTTTCTTT. Combining the CDR3 with reference TRBV7-2 and TRBJ1-1 gives the whole variable domain GAGVSQSPSNKVTEKGKDVELRCDPISGHTALYWYRQSLGQGLEFLIYFQGNSAPDKSGLPSDRFSAERTGGSVSTLTIQRTQQEDSAVYLCASSPIRRFFRNTEAFFGQGTRLTVV.

V gene TRBV23-1 combines with J gene TRBJ2-7; 9 bases line up with TRBD1. TRBV23-1 is noted as an ORF with a role that remains uncertain. After removal of 1 base from V and 1 base from J, the junction contained 11 bases not matched to a gene. CDR3 length: 18 residues. The CDR3, as DNA: TGCGCCAGCAGTCAATATTGGGACAGGGCCCGTTCTTCCTACGAGCAGTACTTC. This gives the protein CASSQYWDRARSSYEQYF.

This clone turned up a few times. The rearrangement joins TRBV5-4 to TRBJ2-2, with 13 bases lining up with TRBD2. CDR1 and CDR2 from the germline V gene are SGHNT and YYREEE (reference sequence). V lost 4 bases, J lost 7 bases, and 10 bases stayed unmatched. The length of the CDR3 is 17 residues. The chain's CDR3 is CASSRESGTSGIGELFF. The CDR3 DNA is TGTGCCAGCAGCAGGGAATCCGGGACTAGCGGGATCGGGGAGCTGTTTTTT.

The rearrangement uses TRBV28 and TRBJ1-1; D is possibly TRBD1 (6 bases). The germline V and J ends were trimmed by 6 bases and 5 bases, with 16 bases remaining between them. The germline gives CDR1 MDHEN, CDR2 SYDVKM. The CDR3 extends over 14 amino acids. The chain's CDR3 is CASRQGGGRTEAFF. The CDR3 DNA reads TGTGCCAGCAGACAAGGGGGGGGTCGGACTGAAGCTTTCTTT.

The genes are TRBV19 and TRBJ2-7; 9 bases fit TRBD2. With 3 bases clipped from V and 3 bases from J, the junction kept 9 bases outside the gene matches. The germline CDR1 and CDR2 sequences are LNHDA and SQIVND (reference sequence). The CDR3 totals 16 residues. CDR3 nucleotides: TGTGCCAGTAGTATTGGGGGTAGCGGGAGCTACTACGAGCAGTACTTC. The encoded protein is CASSIGGSGSYYEQYF.

The genes are TRBV5-1 and TRBJ1-2; a weak D match, TRBD1 (6 bases). This CDR3 contains 13 residues. CDR1 and CDR2 from the germline V gene are SGHRS and YFSETQ. The germline V and J ends were trimmed by 4 bases and 6 bases, with 13 bases remaining between them. In DNA, the CDR3 is TGCGCCAGCAGCCCAATGGGGGGCGATGGCTACACCTTC. Translating gives CASSPMGGDGYTF. The variable domain in full, with the rest retrieved from reference TRBV5-1 and TRBJ1-2, is KAGVTQTPRYLIKTRGQQVTLSCSPISGHRSVSWYQQTPGQGLQFLFEYFSETQRNKGNFPGRFSGRQFSNSRSEMNVSTLELGDSALYLCASSPMGGDGYTFGSGTRLTVV.

The V and J genes are TRBV21-1 and TRBJ2-2; the table's D call, TRBD2, was not checked against the DNA. TRBV21-1 is recorded as a pseudogene. CDR3 size: 19 residues. The CDR3 reads CASSTPGLAGTTNTGELFF. In nucleotides, the CDR3 is TGTGCCAGCAGCACTCCCGGACTAGCGGGGACCACGAACACCGGGGAGCTGTTTTTT.

Details on this clone: At the DNA level, this CDR3 is encoded by other sequences in the same sample as well. The chain couples TRBV6-6 to TRBJ2-5; D possibly matches TRBD1 or TRBD2 (5 bases each). Germline V gene sequence: CDR1 MNHNY, CDR2 SVGAGI (reference sequence). V lost 3 bases to trimming and J lost 4 bases, with 9 bases between them. CDR3 size: 13 residues. For the CDR3, the DNA is TGTGCCAGCAGTTATGGGGGTGGAGAGACCCAGTACTTC. Protein sequence: CASSYGGGETQYF.

J is TRBJ2-7 and V is TRBV19; D not certain. There are 12 residues in the CDR3. Germline V gene lookup returns CDR1 LNHDA and CDR2 SQIVND (reference sequence). Trimming removed 1 base from V and 7 bases from J, with 8 bases in between. The CDR3 coding sequence is TGTGCCAGTAGTATAGGTGTGGGAGAGCAGTACTTC. Translation: CASSIGVGEQYF.

This chain links TRBV9 with TRBJ1-4, with TRBD1 matching over 8 bases. The V gene's germline CDR1 is SGDLS and CDR2 YYNGEE. The V and J ends lost 3 bases and 11 bases, in that order; junction bases with no gene match: 15. The CDR3 loop spans 16 amino acids. In DNA, the CDR3 is TGTGCCAGCAGCGCGAGCGGGGACAGGAGCTCTGGGAAACTGTTTTTT. This codes for CASSASGDRSSGKLFF.

This clone has a count of ten or more. V usage is TRBV29-1 and J usage is TRBJ1-2; 7 bases are a match to TRBD1. Trimming removed 7 bases from V and 3 bases from J; junction bases left unmatched: 5. Germline assignment: CDR1 SQVTM and CDR2 ANQGSEA. The CDR3 covers 12 residues. The CDR3 DNA follows: TGCAGCGGACTCGGACAGGACTATGGCTACACCTTC. Translating gives CSGLGQDYGYTF.

The V gene is TRBV5-1, the J gene TRBJ2-2; D gene unclear. Trimming left V 5 bases short and J 3 bases short, with 14 bases between. This CDR3 region has 15 residues. The germline V gene has CDR1 SGHRS and CDR2 YFSETQ. CDR3 nucleotides: TGCGCCAGCAGGGACGGTCTTTCTCACACCGGGGAGCTGTTTTTT. Translation: CASRDGLSHTGELFF. Full variable domain (rest looked up from reference TRBV5-1 and TRBJ2-2): KAGVTQTPRYLIKTRGQQVTLSCSPISGHRSVSWYQQTPGQGLQFLFEYFSETQRNKGNFPGRFSGRQFSNSRSEMNVSTLELGDSALYLCASRDGLSHTGELFFGEGSRLTVL.

This clone came up once. The chain carries TRBV7-9 and TRBJ2-1; 9 bases map to TRBD1. The CDR3 runs to 15 residues. V shed 5 bases, J shed 2 bases, and the junction held 4 bases outside the gene matches. Germline lookup yields CDR1 SEHNR and CDR2 FQNEAQ (reference sequence). The CDR3 sequence: CASSPRQGAYNEQFF. The CDR3 DNA follows: TGTGCCAGCAGCCCCCGACAGGGGGCCTACAATGAGCAGTTCTTC.

The rearrangement uses TRBV5-8 and TRBJ2-7, with 10 bases identical to TRBD1. From germline, CDR1 is SGHTS and CDR2 YDEGEE. With 4 bases clipped from V and 2 bases from J, the junction kept 6 bases outside the gene matches. The CDR3 extends over 15 amino acids. CDR3 sequence: CASSPRTGGTYEQYF. The CDR3 DNA reads as TGTGCCAGCAGCCCCCGGACAGGGGGGACCTACGAGCAGTACTTC. Complete variable domain (other parts from reference TRBV5-8 and TRBJ2-7): EAGVTQSPTHLIKTRGQQATLRCSPISGHTSVYWYQQALGLGLQFLLWYDEGEERNRGNFPPRFSGRQFPNYSSELNVNALELEDSALYLCASSPRTGGTYEQYFGPGTRLTVT.

A note on this clone: The same CDR3 also results from other DNA sequences found in this sample. V and J are TRBV28 and TRBJ2-5; D not certain. The DNA end lines up better with TRBJ2-7; the J call may be wrong. The CDR3 loop spans 14 amino acids. The V gene's germline CDR1 is MDHEN and CDR2 SYDVKM. The CDR3, as DNA: TGTGCCAGCAGTTCCCCGCCGGAAACCTACGAGCAGTACTTC. Translation gives CASSSPPETYEQYF.

The rearrangement uses TRBV5-4 and TRBJ2-3, with 13 positions matching TRBD2. Germline assignment: CDR1 SGHNT and CDR2 YYREEE (reference sequence). This CDR3 is 16 amino acids long. V trimming: 4 bases; J trimming: 9 bases; junction bases outside the gene matches: 11. The CDR3 nucleotides are TGTGCCAGCAGCCTGGGACTAGCGGGACTGAAGGGGACGCAGTATTTT. Encoded protein: CASSLGLAGLKGTQYF.

The chain carries TRBV28 and TRBJ1-2; TRBD1 matches 9 bases. The CDR3 runs 14 residues. V gave up 7 bases and J gave up 4 bases; unmatched junction bases: 7. The germline gives CDR1 MDHEN, CDR2 SYDVKM. The CDR3 spells CASITGGKFYGYTF. CDR3 bases: TGTGCCAGCATTACAGGGGGCAAATTCTATGGCTACACCTTC.

The chain is built from TRBV19 and TRBJ2-7; D might be TRBD2 (5 bases). In germline, CDR1 is LNHDA, CDR2 SQIVND (reference sequence). The CDR3 runs 12 residues. With 5 bases removed from V and 9 bases from J, the gap between germline ends came to 14 bases. This CDR3 is CASSSGSLVQYF. The CDR3 DNA reads as TGTGCCAGTAGTTCGGGGAGCCTGGTGCAGTACTTC.